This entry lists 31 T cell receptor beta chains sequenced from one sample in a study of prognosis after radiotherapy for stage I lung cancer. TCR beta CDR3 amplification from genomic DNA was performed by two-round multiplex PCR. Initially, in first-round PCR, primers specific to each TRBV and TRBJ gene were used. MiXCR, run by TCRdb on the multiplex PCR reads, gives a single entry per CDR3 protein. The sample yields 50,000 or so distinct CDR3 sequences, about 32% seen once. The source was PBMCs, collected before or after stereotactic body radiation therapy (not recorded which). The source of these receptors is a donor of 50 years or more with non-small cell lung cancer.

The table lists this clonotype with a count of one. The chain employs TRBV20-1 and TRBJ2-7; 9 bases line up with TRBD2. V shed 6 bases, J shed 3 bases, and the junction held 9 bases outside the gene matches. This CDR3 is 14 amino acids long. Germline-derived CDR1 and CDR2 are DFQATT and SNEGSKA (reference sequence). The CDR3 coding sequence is TGCAGTGCCACCTGGACTAGCGTAAACTACGAGCAGTACTTC. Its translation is CSATWTSVNYEQYF.

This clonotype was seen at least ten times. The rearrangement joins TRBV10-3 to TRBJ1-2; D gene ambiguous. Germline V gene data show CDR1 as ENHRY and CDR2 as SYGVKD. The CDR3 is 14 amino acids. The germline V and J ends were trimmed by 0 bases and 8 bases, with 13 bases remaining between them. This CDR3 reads CAISESRRMQGYTF. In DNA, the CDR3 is TGTGCCATCAGTGAGTCCCGCAGGATGCAGGGCTACACCTTC.

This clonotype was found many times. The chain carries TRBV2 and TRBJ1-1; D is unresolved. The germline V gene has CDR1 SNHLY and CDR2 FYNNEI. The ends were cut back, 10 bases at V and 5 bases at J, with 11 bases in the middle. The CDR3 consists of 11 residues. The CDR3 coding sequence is TGTGCCATTCGGACGGTTACTGAAGCTTTCTTT. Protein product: CAIRTVTEAFF.

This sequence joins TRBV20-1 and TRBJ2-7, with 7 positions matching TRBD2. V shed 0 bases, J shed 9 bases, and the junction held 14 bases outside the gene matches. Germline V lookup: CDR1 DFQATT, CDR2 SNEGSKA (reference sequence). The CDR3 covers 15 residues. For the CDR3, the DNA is TGCAGTGCTAGAGATGGACTAGGAATTCCCATGGCGCAGTACTTC. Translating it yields CSARDGLGIPMAQYF.

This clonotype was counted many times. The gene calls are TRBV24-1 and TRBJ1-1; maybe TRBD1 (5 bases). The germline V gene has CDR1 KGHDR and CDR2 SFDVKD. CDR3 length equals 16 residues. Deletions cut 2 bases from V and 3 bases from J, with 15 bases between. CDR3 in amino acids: CATSDSRPSGHTEAFF. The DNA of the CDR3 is TGTGCCACCAGTGATTCCCGACCGTCGGGGCACACTGAAGCTTTCTTT.

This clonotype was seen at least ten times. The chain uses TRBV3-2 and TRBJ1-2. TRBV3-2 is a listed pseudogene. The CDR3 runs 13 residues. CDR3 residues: CASSPRGRCGYTF. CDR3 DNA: TGTGCCAGCAGCCCGCGGGGGAGGTGTGGCTACACCTTC.

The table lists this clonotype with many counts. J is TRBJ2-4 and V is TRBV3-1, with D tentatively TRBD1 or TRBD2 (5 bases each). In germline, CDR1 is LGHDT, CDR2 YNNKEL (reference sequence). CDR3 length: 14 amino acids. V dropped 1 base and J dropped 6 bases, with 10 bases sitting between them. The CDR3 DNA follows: TGTGCCAGCAGCCAAGTCCCGGGACCAAACATTCAGTACTTC. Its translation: CASSQVPGPNIQYF.

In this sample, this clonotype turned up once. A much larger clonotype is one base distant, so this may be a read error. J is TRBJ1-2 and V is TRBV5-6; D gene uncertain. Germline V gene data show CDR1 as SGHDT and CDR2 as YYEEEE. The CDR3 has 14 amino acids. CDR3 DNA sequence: TGTACCAGCAGCGCGGACCCGGCTAACTATGGCTACACCTTC. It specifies CTSSADPANYGYTF.

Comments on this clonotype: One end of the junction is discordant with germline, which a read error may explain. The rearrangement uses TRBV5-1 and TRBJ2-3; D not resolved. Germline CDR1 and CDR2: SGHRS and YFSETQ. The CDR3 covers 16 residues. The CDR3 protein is CAISADGRLGSDTQYF. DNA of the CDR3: TGCGCCATCAGCGCAGATGGGCGTCTTGGGTCAGATACGCAGTATTTT.

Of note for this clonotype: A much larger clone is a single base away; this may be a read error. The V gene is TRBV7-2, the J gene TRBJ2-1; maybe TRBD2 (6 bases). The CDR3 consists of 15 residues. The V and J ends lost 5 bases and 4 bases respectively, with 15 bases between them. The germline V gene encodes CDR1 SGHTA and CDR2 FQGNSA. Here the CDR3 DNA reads TGTGCCAGCAGCCATGAGAGGGGACTTTACAATGAGCAGTTCTTC. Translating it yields CASSHERGLYNEQFF.

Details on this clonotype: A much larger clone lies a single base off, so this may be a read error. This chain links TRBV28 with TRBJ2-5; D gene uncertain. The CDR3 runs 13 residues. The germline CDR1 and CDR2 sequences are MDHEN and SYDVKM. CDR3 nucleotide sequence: TGTGTCAGCAGTAGGACCTTCCAAGAGACCCAGTACTTC. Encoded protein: CVSSRTFQETQYF.

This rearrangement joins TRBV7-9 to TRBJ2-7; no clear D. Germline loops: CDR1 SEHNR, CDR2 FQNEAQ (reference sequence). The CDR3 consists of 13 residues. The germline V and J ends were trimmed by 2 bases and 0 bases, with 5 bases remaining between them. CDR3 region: CASSLSSSYEQYF. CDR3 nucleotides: TGTGCCAGCAGCTTATCAAGCTCCTACGAGCAGTACTTC.

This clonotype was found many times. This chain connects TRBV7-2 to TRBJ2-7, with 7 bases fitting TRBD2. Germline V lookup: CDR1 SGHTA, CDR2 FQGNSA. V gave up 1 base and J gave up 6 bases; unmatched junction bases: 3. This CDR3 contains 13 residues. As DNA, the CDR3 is TGTGCCAGCAGCTTAGAGCGGGACTCCGAGCAGTACTTC. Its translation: CASSLERDSEQYF.

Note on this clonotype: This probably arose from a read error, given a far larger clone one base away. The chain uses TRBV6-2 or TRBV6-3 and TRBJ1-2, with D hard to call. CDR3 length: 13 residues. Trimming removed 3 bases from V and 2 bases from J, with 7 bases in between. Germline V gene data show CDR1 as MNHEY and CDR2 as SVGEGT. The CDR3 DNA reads TGTGCCAGCAGTTATCGGCGAAACTATGGCTACACCTTC. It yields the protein CASSYRRNYGYTF.

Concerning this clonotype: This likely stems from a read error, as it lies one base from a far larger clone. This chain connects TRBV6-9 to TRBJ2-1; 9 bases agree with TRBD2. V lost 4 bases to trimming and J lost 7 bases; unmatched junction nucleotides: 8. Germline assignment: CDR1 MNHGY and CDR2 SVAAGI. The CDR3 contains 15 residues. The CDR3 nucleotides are TGTGCCAGCAGTTCGGGGACTAGCTGTTTGAATGAGCAGTTCTTC. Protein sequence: CASSSGTSCLNEQFF.

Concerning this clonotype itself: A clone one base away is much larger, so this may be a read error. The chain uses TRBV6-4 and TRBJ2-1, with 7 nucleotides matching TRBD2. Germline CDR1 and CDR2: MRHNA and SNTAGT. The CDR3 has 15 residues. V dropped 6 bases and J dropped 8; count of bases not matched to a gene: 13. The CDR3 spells CASSAGTIGRDEQFF. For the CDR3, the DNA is TGTGCCAGCAGCGCCGGGACTATCGGGAGAGATGAGCAGTTCTTC.

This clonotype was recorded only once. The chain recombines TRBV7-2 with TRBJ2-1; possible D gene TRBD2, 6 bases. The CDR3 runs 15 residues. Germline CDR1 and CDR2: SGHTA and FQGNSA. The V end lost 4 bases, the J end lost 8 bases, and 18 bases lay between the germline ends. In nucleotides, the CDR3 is TGTGCCAGCAGCTCCACTAGCTTGAGGGCCGATGAGCAGTTCTTC. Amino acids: CASSSTSLRADEQFF.

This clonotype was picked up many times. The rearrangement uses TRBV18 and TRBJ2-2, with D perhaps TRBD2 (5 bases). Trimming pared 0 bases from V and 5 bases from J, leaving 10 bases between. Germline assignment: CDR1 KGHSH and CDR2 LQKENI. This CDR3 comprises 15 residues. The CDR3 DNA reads TGTGCCAGCTCACCACCATCTCGGGGAACCGGGGAGCTGTTTTTT. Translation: CASSPPSRGTGELFF.

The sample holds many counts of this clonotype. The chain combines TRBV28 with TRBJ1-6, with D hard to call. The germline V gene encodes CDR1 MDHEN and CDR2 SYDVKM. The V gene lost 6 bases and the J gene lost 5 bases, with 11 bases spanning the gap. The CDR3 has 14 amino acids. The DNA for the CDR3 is TGTGCCAGCAGCTTTCAGGTTAATAATTCACCCCTCCACTTT. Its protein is CASSFQVNNSPLHF.

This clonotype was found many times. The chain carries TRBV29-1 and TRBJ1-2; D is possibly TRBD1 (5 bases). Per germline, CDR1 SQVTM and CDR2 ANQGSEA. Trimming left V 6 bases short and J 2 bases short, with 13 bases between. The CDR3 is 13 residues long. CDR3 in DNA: TGCAGCGTGGGGGGGGAAGAGAACTATGGCTACACCTTC. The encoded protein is CSVGGEENYGYTF. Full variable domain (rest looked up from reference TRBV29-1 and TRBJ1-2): SAVISQKPSRDICQRGTSLTIQCQVDSQVTMMFWYRQQPGQSLTLIATANQGSEATYESGFVIDKFPISRPNLTFSTLTVSNMSPEDSSIYLCSVGGEENYGYTFGSGTRLTVV.

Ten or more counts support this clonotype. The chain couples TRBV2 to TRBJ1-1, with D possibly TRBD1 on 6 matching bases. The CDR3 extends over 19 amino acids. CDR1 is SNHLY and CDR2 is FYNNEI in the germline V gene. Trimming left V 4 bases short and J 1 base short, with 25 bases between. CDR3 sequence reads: CASSVPLGQSERENTEAFF. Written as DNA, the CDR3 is TGTGCCAGCAGTGTTCCCCTGGGACAATCGGAGAGGGAGAACACTGAAGCTTTCTTT.

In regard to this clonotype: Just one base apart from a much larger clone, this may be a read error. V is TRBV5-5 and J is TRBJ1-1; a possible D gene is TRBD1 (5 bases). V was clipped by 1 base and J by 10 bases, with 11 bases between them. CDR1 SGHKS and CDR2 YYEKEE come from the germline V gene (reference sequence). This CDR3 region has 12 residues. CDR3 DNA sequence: TGTGCCAGCAGCTTGTTCCTGGGGCGAGCTTTCTTT. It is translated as CASSLFLGRAFF. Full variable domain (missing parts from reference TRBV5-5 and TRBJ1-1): DAGVTQSPTHLIKTRGQQVTLRCSPISGHKSVSWYQQVLGQGPQFIFQYYEKEERGRGNFPDRFSARQFPNYSSELNVNALLLGDSALYLCASSLFLGRAFFGQGTRLTVV.

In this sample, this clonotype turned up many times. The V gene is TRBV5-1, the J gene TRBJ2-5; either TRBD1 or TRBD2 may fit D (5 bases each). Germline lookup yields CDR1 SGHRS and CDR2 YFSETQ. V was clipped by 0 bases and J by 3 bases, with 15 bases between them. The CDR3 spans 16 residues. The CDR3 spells CASSLGAGTAEETQYF. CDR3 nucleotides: TGCGCCAGCAGCTTGGGGGCCGGGACGGCCGAAGAGACCCAGTACTTC.

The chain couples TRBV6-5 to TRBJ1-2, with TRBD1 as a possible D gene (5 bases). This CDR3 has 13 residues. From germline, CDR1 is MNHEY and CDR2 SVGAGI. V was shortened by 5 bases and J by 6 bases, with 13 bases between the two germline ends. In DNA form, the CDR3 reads TGTGCCAGCAGTACGGCGGGGCGAGATGGCTACACCTTC. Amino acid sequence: CASSTAGRDGYTF.

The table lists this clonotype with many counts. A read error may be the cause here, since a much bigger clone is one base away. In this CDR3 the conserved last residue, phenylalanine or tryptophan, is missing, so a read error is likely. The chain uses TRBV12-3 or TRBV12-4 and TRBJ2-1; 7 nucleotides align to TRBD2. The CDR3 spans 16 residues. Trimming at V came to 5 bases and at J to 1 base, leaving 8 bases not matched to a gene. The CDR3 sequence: CASSPQGSGSYNEQFS. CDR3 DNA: TGTGCCAGCAGTCCCCAAGGTAGCGGGTCCTACAATGAGCAGTTCTCC.

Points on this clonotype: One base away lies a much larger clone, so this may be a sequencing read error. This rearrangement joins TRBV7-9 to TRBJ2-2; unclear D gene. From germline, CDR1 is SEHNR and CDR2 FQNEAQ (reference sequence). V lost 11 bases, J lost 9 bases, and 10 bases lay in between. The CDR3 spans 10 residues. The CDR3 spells CALDPWELFF. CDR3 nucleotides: TGTGCCTTAGACCCCTGGGAGCTGTTTTTT.

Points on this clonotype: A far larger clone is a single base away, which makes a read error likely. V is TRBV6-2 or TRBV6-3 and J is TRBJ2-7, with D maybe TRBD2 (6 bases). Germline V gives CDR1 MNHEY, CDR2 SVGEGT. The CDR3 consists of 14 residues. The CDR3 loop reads CAIKVVGSSFEQYF. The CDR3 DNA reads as TGTGCCATCAAGGTGGTCGGGAGTTCCTTCGAGCAGTACTTC.

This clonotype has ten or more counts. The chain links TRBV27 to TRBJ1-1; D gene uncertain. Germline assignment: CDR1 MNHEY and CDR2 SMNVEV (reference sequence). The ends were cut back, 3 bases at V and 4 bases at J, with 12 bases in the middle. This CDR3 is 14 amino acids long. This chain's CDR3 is CASSLFQHVTEAFF. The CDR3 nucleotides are TGTGCCAGCAGTTTGTTTCAGCACGTCACTGAAGCTTTCTTT.

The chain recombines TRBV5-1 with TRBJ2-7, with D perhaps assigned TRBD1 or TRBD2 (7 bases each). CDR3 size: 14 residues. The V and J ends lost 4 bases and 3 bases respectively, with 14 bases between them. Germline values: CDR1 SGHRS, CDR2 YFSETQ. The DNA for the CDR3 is TGCGCCAGCAGCATCAGGGGGGGTTTCTACGAGCAGTACTTC. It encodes CASSIRGGFYEQYF.

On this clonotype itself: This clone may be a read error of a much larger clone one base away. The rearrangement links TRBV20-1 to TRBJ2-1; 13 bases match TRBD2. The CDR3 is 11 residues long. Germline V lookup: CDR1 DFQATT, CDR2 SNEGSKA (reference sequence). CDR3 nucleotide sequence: TGCAGTGCTGGCGCCGGGACTAGCGGGATATTC. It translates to CSAGAGTSGIF.

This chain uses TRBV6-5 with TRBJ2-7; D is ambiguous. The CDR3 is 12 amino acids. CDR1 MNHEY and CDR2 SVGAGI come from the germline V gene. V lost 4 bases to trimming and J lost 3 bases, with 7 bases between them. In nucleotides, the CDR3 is TGTGCCAGCAGTTTACAGTACTACGAGCAGTACTTC. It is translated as CASSLQYYEQYF.